This passage covers 9 T cell receptor beta chains from one sample sequenced in a study of cytomegalovirus exposure and HLA in healthy donors. Both 60 Vbeta primers and 13 Jbeta primers went into the PCR. Here immunoSEQ multiplex PCR was the method, and the copy in TCRdb shows in-frame clones only, minus some. Here the sample spans approximately 100,000 clones, 60% to 80% being singletons. What was sequenced was PBMCs. The receptor source for this set is a human donor in good health.

This clone was picked up a small number of times. V usage is TRBV27 and J usage is TRBJ1-4; TRBD1 might be the D (5 bases). Trimming removed 5 bases from V and 8 bases from J, with 18 bases in between. Germline CDR1 reads MNHEY; CDR2 reads SMNVEV (reference sequence). The CDR3 runs to 15 residues. The CDR3: CASSPRVSRGEKLFF. The CDR3 DNA is TGTGCCAGCAGTCCCAGGGTATCGCGCGGAGAAAAACTGTTTTTT.

V and J are TRBV19 and TRBJ2-5, with TRBD1 identical over 9 bases. Germline V gene data show CDR1 as LNHDA and CDR2 as SQIVND (reference sequence). The CDR3 sequence is 15 residues long. Trimming took 5 bases from V and 5 from J; bases not matched to a gene: 9. CDR3 sequence reads: CASSPGTGIMETQYF. For the CDR3, the DNA is TGTGCCAGTAGTCCGGGGACAGGGATCATGGAGACCCAGTACTTC.

This clone showed up just a few times. CDR3 in DNA: TGTGCCACCAGCAGAGGGACAGGGGCGAGCAACACTGAAGCTTTCTTT. This gives the protein CATSRGTGASNTEAFF. V usage is TRBV15 and J usage is TRBJ1-1; 9 bases line up with TRBD1. There are 16 residues in the CDR3. After removal of 1 base from V and 2 bases from J, the junction contained 5 bases not matched to a gene. Per the germline V gene, CDR1 is LNHNV and CDR2 is YYDKDF (reference sequence).

This chain joins TRBV27 and TRBJ2-7; TRBD2 agrees at 13 bases. J was trimmed by 4 bases and V by 4 bases; bases with no gene match: 16. Germline values: CDR1 MNHEY, CDR2 SMNVEV (reference sequence). The CDR3 spans 19 residues. CDR3 DNA sequence: TGTGCCAGCAGTTCTCTAACCGGACTAGCGGGAGAGGGCAGGTACGAGCAGTACTTC. Residues: CASSSLTGLAGEGRYEQYF.

The chain joins TRBV5-1 to TRBJ1-1; 7 bases line up with TRBD1. CDR1 and CDR2 (germline): SGHRS, YFSETQ. This CDR3 is 15 amino acids long. V was pared by 3 bases and J by 1 base, with 6 bases of the junction left unmatched. CDR3 residues: CASSSTQGPNTEAFF. The CDR3 coding sequence is TGCGCCAGCAGCTCGACACAGGGGCCGAACACTGAAGCTTTCTTT.

The CDR3 loop reads CASSFENDIQYF. In nucleotides, the CDR3 is TGCGCCAGCAGCTTCGAGAATGACATTCAGTACTTC. The rearrangement joins TRBV5-1 to TRBJ2-4; D is unresolved. There are 12 residues in the CDR3. Deletions cut 2 bases from V and 8 bases from J, with 8 bases between. Germline CDR1 reads SGHRS; CDR2 reads YFSETQ.

The chain carries TRBV2 and TRBJ2-7, with a weak D call TRBD2 (6 bases). Trimming took 8 bases from V and 0 from J, leaving 8 bases between them. Germline lookup yields CDR1 SNHLY and CDR2 FYNNEI. CDR3 length: 12 residues. The CDR3 protein is CASSSASYEQYF. CDR3 bases: TGTGCCAGCTCTAGCGCCTCCTACGAGCAGTACTTC.

The rearrangement links TRBV18 to TRBJ1-1, with 9 positions matching TRBD1. The CDR3 sequence is 13 residues long. V shed 8 bases, J shed 4 bases, and the junction held 5 bases outside the gene matches. The germline V gene encodes CDR1 KGHSH and CDR2 LQKENI. CDR3 in amino acids: CASNRGHGTEAFF. CDR3 sequence (DNA): TGTGCCAGCAACAGGGGGCACGGCACTGAAGCTTTCTTT. Looking up the rest from reference TRBV18 and TRBJ1-1 gives the full variable domain: NAGVMQNPRHLVRRRGQEARLRCSPMKGHSHVYWYRQLPEEGLKFMVYLQKENIIDESGMPKERFSAEFPKEGPSILRIQQVVRGDSAAYFCASNRGHGTEAFFGQGTRLTVV.

This clone appeared once. The chain joins TRBV28 to TRBJ1-6; the match to TRBD1 covers 10 bases. The CDR3 has 14 amino acids. CDR1 and CDR2 (germline): MDHEN, SYDVKM. Losses at the gene ends were 6 bases for V and 7 bases for J; bases not matched to a gene: 3. CDR3 amino acids: CASRDRGDNSPLHF. The CDR3 DNA reads as TGTGCCAGCAGGGACAGGGGGGACAATTCACCCCTCCACTTT.